The 31 T cell receptor beta chains below were found in one sample sequenced in a study of CD8+ T cells in alopecia areata. RNA extraction and reverse transcription yielded cDNA as sequencing template. Sequenced by immunoSEQ multiplex PCR; TCRdb stores in-frame clones only, minus some. The sample lists roughly 200,000 clones, about 55% occurring once. Treatment indicated: oral pan-JAK inhibitor, 5-10 mg twice daily. Sequencing used CD8+ T cells sorted from blood, obtained at week 24, from a patient treated with tofacitinib. Receptor source: a human donor with alopecia areata.

This chain links TRBV5-6 with TRBJ1-2, with TRBD1 identical over 7 bases. The CDR3 is 15 amino acids. Germline-derived CDR1 and CDR2 are SGHDT and YYEEEE. J was trimmed by 7 bases and V by 4 bases; bases with no gene match: 13. CDR3 coding DNA: TGTGCCAGCAGCCCCGGGACAGCCCCCGGTGGTGGCTACACCTTC. It codes for CASSPGTAPGGGYTF.

The chain joins TRBV6-5 to TRBJ1-5, with 9 bases identical to TRBD1. Germline-derived CDR1 and CDR2 are MNHEY and SVGAGI. The length of the CDR3 is 13 residues. J gave up 5 bases and V 5 bases, and 1 base lay outside the gene matches. Written as DNA, the CDR3 is TGTGCCAGCAGTACAGGGGGCTATCAGCCCCAGCATTTT. As protein: CASSTGGYQPQHF.

V and J are TRBV5-6 and TRBJ2-2; the D gene is possibly TRBD2 (6 bases). The V gene's germline CDR1 is SGHDT and CDR2 YYEEEE. This CDR3 has 16 amino acids. Trimming took 4 bases from V and 5 from J, leaving 18 bases between them. The CDR3 sequence is CASSPEGTDGTGELFF. The CDR3 coding sequence is TGTGCCAGCAGCCCGGAGGGGACGGACGGGACCGGGGAGCTGTTTTTT.

The chain couples TRBV5-1 to TRBJ2-3; TRBD2 matches at 7 bases. With V trimmed by 5 bases and J by 6 bases, 3 bases remained unmatched. The V gene's germline CDR1 is SGHRS and CDR2 YFSETQ. The CDR3 is made up of 12 amino acids. This chain's CDR3 is CASRQLADTQYF. The CDR3 DNA is TGCGCCAGCAGGCAACTAGCGGATACGCAGTATTTT.

The rearrangement links TRBV11-2 to TRBJ1-6, with D perhaps TRBD1 (5 bases). Per the germline V gene, CDR1 is SGHAT and CDR2 is FQNNGV. The V end was cut by 1 base, the J end by 8 bases, with 15 bases between. This CDR3 is 16 amino acids long. The CDR3 region is CASSLGRIGGDSPLHF. In DNA form, the CDR3 reads TGTGCCAGCAGCTTAGGGAGGATCGGGGGAGATTCACCCCTCCACTTT.

The chain combines TRBV15 with TRBJ1-2; the D is unclear. CDR3 size: 12 residues. V gave up 0 bases and J gave up 3 bases, with 2 bases separating them. CDR1 LNHNV and CDR2 YYDKDF come from the germline V gene (reference sequence). Here the CDR3 DNA reads TGTGCCACCAGCAGAGATCACTATGGCTACACCTTC. Protein: CATSRDHYGYTF.

The chain carries TRBV12-5 and TRBJ2-1, with D possibly TRBD1 on 6 matching bases. The CDR3 covers 15 residues. Trimming pared 2 bases from V and 8 bases from J, leaving 16 bases between. Per germline, CDR1 LGHNT and CDR2 FRNRAP. The CDR3 protein is CASGLYSQGNHEQFF. In DNA, the CDR3 is TGTGCTAGTGGTTTGTACTCACAGGGAAACCATGAGCAGTTCTTC.

J is TRBJ1-5 and V is TRBV27, with TRBD1 matching 8 bases. CDR1 and CDR2 (germline): MNHEY, SMNVEV (reference sequence). This CDR3 contains 15 residues. Unmatched junction bases numbered 3, after V lost 4 bases and J lost 1 base. In nucleotides, the CDR3 is TGTGCCAGCAGTTCGACAGGGGAAAGCAATCAGCCCCAGCATTTT. It yields the protein CASSSTGESNQPQHF.

This clone was recorded a few times. The rearrangement uses TRBV21-1 and TRBJ2-7. TRBV21-1 is a recognized pseudogene. This CDR3 is 13 amino acids long. The CDR3 DNA reads TGTGCCAGCACCCTACAACGTAGGGCCGAGCAGTACTTC. Protein: CASTLQRRAEQYF.

The chain couples TRBV27 to TRBJ1-1, with a tentative D call TRBD1 (6 bases). This CDR3 has 16 residues. In germline, CDR1 is MNHEY, CDR2 SMNVEV (reference sequence). V dropped 5 bases and J dropped 0 bases, with 16 bases sitting between them. DNA for the CDR3: TGTGCCAGCAGTCCCTCGGCAGGGGACTTGAACACTGAAGCTTTCTTT. This gives the protein CASSPSAGDLNTEAFF.

The chain combines TRBV13 with TRBJ2-2, with unresolved D. CDR3 length equals 13 residues. Trimming pared 1 base from V and 1 base from J, leaving 1 base between. CDR1 and CDR2 from the germline V gene are PRHDT and FYEKMQ (reference sequence). The CDR3 protein is CASSLENTGELFF. The CDR3 nucleotides read TGTGCCAGCAGCTTAGAGAACACCGGGGAGCTGTTTTTT.

The chain is built from TRBV13 and TRBJ2-3; 9 positions agree with TRBD1. Germline lookup yields CDR1 PRHDT and CDR2 FYEKMQ (reference sequence). The CDR3 sequence is 14 residues long. V lost 7 bases and J lost 4; bases outside the gene matches: 6. The chain's CDR3 is CASTWDREADTQYF. The CDR3, as DNA: TGTGCCAGCACCTGGGACAGGGAGGCAGATACGCAGTATTTT.

The rearrangement joins TRBV2 to TRBJ1-2; 12 bases are a match to TRBD1. V dropped 3 bases and J dropped 8; count of bases not matched to a gene: 10. The CDR3 loop spans 16 amino acids. Germline CDR1 SNHLY, CDR2 FYNNEI. CDR3 loop: CASSELPGQGAEGYTF. The CDR3 bases are TGTGCCAGCAGTGAGTTGCCGGGACAGGGGGCAGAGGGCTACACCTTC.

This chain links TRBV10-3 with TRBJ2-7; 8 bases are shared with TRBD2. Germline assignment: CDR1 ENHRY and CDR2 SYGVKD. The CDR3 is made up of 12 amino acids. Trimming at V came to 10 bases and at J to 5 bases, leaving 7 bases not matched to a gene. The CDR3 region has the DNA TGTGCCACCACGGGGGGGGCGGACGAGCAGTACTTC. Translation: CATTGGADEQYF.

V is TRBV29-1 and J is TRBJ1-1; 8 bases fit TRBD1. CDR3 length: 11 residues. CDR1 and CDR2 from the germline V gene are SQVTM and ANQGSEA. The J segment lost 10 bases and the V segment lost 3 bases, leaving 4 bases of the junction unmatched. CDR3 in DNA: TGCAGCGTTGATGAAGGACAGGGAGCTTTCTTT. Its translation: CSVDEGQGAFF.

This chain links TRBV19 with TRBJ2-5, with 15 bases aligning to TRBD2. Per the germline V gene, CDR1 is LNHDA and CDR2 is SQIVND (reference sequence). The CDR3 spans 19 residues. The ends lost 3 bases at V and 2 bases at J; junction bases unmatched: 10. The CDR3 protein is CASSIAPGLAGGPQETQYF. CDR3 coding DNA: TGTGCCAGTAGTATCGCTCCGGGACTAGCGGGGGGACCGCAAGAGACCCAGTACTTC.

V gene TRBV7-9 combines with J gene TRBJ1-5, with D uncertain. The germline V and J ends were trimmed by 5 bases and 4 bases, with 12 bases remaining between them. This CDR3 has 14 amino acids. Per germline, CDR1 SEHNR and CDR2 FQNEAQ (reference sequence). As DNA, the CDR3 is TGTGCCAGCAGCCAGGACGGGTCGAATCAGCCCCAGCATTTT. It codes for CASSQDGSNQPQHF. The variable domain in full, completed from reference TRBV7-9 and TRBJ1-5, reads DTGVSQNPRHKITKRGQNVTFRCDPISEHNRLYWYRQTLGQGPEFLTYFQNEAQLEKSRLLSDRFSAERPKGSFSTLEIQRTEQGDSAMYLCASSQDGSNQPQHFGDGTRLSIL.

The chain joins TRBV5-1 to TRBJ2-1; D may be TRBD2 (6 bases). CDR1 and CDR2 from the germline V gene are SGHRS and YFSETQ. This CDR3 is 13 amino acids long. V lost 2 bases to trimming and J lost 6 bases, with 9 bases between them. CDR3 residues: CASSFGSGNEQFF. For the CDR3, the DNA is TGCGCCAGCAGCTTCGGTAGCGGCAATGAGCAGTTCTTC.

The chain recombines TRBV13 with TRBJ1-1; weak D call: TRBD1 (5 bases). V lost 7 bases and J lost 1, with 13 bases in between. The germline V gene has CDR1 PRHDT and CDR2 FYEKMQ (reference sequence). This CDR3 contains 14 residues. CDR3: CASTLGRGNTEAFF. The CDR3 DNA follows: TGTGCCAGCACCCTAGGGAGGGGGAACACTGAAGCTTTCTTT.

The CDR3 region has the DNA TGTGCCAGCAGCTTTCCGGGTTTGCGGGGGGCTTTCTTT. Its translation is CASSFPGLRGAFF. The chain recombines TRBV7-2 with TRBJ1-1; TRBD1 is a possible D gene (5 bases). This CDR3 has 13 amino acids. Germline CDR1 and CDR2: SGHTA and FQGNSA. Trimming removed 3 bases from V and 11 bases from J, with 16 bases in between.

V and J are TRBV2 and TRBJ1-5; 8 bases map to TRBD1. The CDR3 totals 13 residues. The V and J ends lost 7 bases and 4 bases, in that order; junction bases with no gene match: 3. Germline V gives CDR1 SNHLY, CDR2 FYNNEI. The CDR3 spells CASTQGANQPQHF. The DNA for the CDR3 is TGTGCCAGCACCCAGGGGGCGAATCAGCCCCAGCATTTT.

Only a few counts were recorded for this clone. CDR3 region: CASSLARGSSVSYNEQFF. The CDR3 nucleotides are TGTGCCAGCAGCTTAGCCCGCGGATCTAGCGTCAGCTACAATGAGCAGTTCTTC. V and J are TRBV7-6 and TRBJ2-1; D perhaps matches TRBD2 (6 bases). This CDR3 is built from 18 residues. Germline lookup yields CDR1 SGHVS and CDR2 FNYEAQ. The ends were cut back, 0 bases at V and 3 bases at J, with 18 bases in the middle. The whole variable domain, filled in from reference TRBV7-6 and TRBJ2-1, reads GAGVSQSPRYKVTKRGQDVALRCDPISGHVSLYWYRQALGQGPEFLTYFNYEAQQDKSGLPNDRFSAERPEGSISTLTIQRTEQRDSAMYRCASSLARGSSVSYNEQFFGPGTRLTVL.

V usage is TRBV29-1 and J usage is TRBJ2-3; 14 bases map to TRBD2. Per the germline V gene, CDR1 is SQVTM and CDR2 is ANQGSEA. Trimming took 7 bases from V and 1 from J; bases not matched to a gene: 10. This CDR3 is built from 17 residues. The CDR3 DNA follows: TGCAGCGGGATTGGACTAGCGGGGGGCTATGGCACAGATACGCAGTATTTT. Translating it yields CSGIGLAGGYGTDTQYF.

Comments on this clone: Other nucleotide sequences from this sample produce the same CDR3. V usage is TRBV29-1 and J usage is TRBJ1-2; TRBD1 agrees at 7 bases. CDR1 and CDR2 (germline): SQVTM, ANQGSEA. The CDR3 contains 14 residues. The J segment lost 2 bases and the V segment lost 3 bases, leaving 6 bases of the junction unmatched. CDR3 sequence: CSVDPSGGNYGYTF. The CDR3 nucleotides read TGCAGCGTTGACCCCTCAGGGGGGAACTATGGCTACACCTTC. Filled out from reference TRBV29-1 and TRBJ1-2, the complete variable domain reads SAVISQKPSRDICQRGTSLTIQCQVDSQVTMMFWYRQQPGQSLTLIATANQGSEATYESGFVIDKFPISRPNLTFSTLTVSNMSPEDSSIYLCSVDPSGGNYGYTFGSGTRLTVV.

This chain connects TRBV11-3 to TRBJ2-1, with D unclear. The CDR3 length is 15 residues. Trimming stripped 3 bases from V and 4 bases from J, with 13 bases between. Germline-derived CDR1 and CDR2 are SGHNT and YENEEA. The DNA of the CDR3 is TGTGCCAGCAGCTTCTACCGTGGCAGGTACAATGAGCAGTTCTTC. It specifies CASSFYRGRYNEQFF.

The chain links TRBV5-1 to TRBJ2-6; 7 bases map to TRBD1. The ends lost 4 bases at V and 0 bases at J; junction bases unmatched: 10. The CDR3 length is 18 residues. Germline V gene sequence: CDR1 SGHRS, CDR2 YFSETQ. Here the CDR3 DNA reads TGCGCCAGCAGCCCGGTCCCGGGACAGTTCTCTGGGGCCAACGTCCTGACTTTC. This sequence encodes CASSPVPGQFSGANVLTF.

The table lists this clone with a few counts. The genes are TRBV23-1 and TRBJ1-1; a weak D match, TRBD1 (5 bases). TRBV23-1 is labeled an ORF, and its function is uncertain. Trimming cost V 2 bases and J 5 bases, with 24 bases left between them. The CDR3 sequence is 18 residues long. The CDR3 coding sequence is TGCGCCAGCAGTCAACTTAGTGCAGGGTTGATGTTCGGGACTGAAGCTTTCTTT. It translates to CASSQLSAGLMFGTEAFF.

The V call is TRBV9, the J call TRBJ2-6; possibly TRBD1 for D (5 bases). Trimming took 4 bases from V and 4 from J, leaving 18 bases between them. The V gene's germline CDR1 is SGDLS and CDR2 YYNGEE. The CDR3 spans 17 residues. The CDR3 nucleotides read TGTGCCAGCAGCTCACCGATCCAGGGTACAGGGGCCAACGTCCTGACTTTC. Translated: CASSSPIQGTGANVLTF.

The chain joins TRBV13 to TRBJ1-2; D possibly corresponds to TRBD1 (5 bases). The CDR3 is 14 residues long. The V gene lost 7 bases and the J gene lost 4 bases, with 16 bases spanning the gap. The germline gives CDR1 PRHDT, CDR2 FYEKMQ (reference sequence). The CDR3 nucleotides read TGTGCCAGCAAACCCCAGGGTGCCGCCTATGGCTACACCTTC. Translated, it gives CASKPQGAAYGYTF. The entire variable domain, with the rest obtained from reference TRBV13 and TRBJ1-2, is as follows: AAGVIQSPRHLIKEKRETATLKCYPIPRHDTVYWYQQGPGQDPQFLISFYEKMQSDKGSIPDRFSAQQFSDYHSELNMSSLELGDSALYFCASKPQGAAYGYTFGSGTRLTVV.

This clone appeared a single time. V is TRBV5-6 and J is TRBJ2-2; D uncertain. This CDR3 spans 14 amino acids. CDR1 SGHDT and CDR2 YYEEEE come from the germline V gene. The ends were cut back, 4 bases at V and 1 base at J, with 8 bases in the middle. The CDR3 DNA follows: TGTGCCAGCAGCCTCGACGTGAACACCGGGGAGCTGTTTTTT. As protein: CASSLDVNTGELFF.

In its sample, this clone was seen a few times. The J gene is TRBJ2-3, the V gene TRBV29-1; TRBD2 aligns across 14 bases. Trimming removed 0 bases from V and 1 base from J; junction bases left unmatched: 3. Germline V gene lookup returns CDR1 SQVTM and CDR2 ANQGSEA. The CDR3 is 17 residues long. This chain's CDR3 is CSVEDPGLAGGTDTQYF. In DNA form, the CDR3 reads TGCAGCGTTGAAGACCCGGGACTAGCGGGGGGCACAGATACGCAGTATTTT.